A single sample gave rise to the 11 T cell receptor beta chains below, sequenced in a study of monozygotic twins with inflammatory bowel disease. From its re-call of the 5' RACE reads, TCRdb lists each CDR3 protein once, without DNA. In all, the sample yields about 380,000 distinct CDR3 sequences. The sample comprised blood. The receptor set was obtained from a human donor with ulcerative colitis or Crohn's disease, or a healthy co-twin of an affected twin (not recorded which).

J is TRBJ2-7 and V is TRBV6-1; TCRdb's D gene call, TRBD2, goes unchecked for lack of DNA. The CDR3 covers 16 residues. From germline, CDR1 is MNHNS and CDR2 SASEGT. The CDR3 loop reads CASRRGSGVSSYEQYF.

The rearrangement uses TRBV18 and TRBJ1-1; TCRdb's D gene call, TRBD1, goes unchecked for lack of DNA. Germline lookup yields CDR1 KGHSH and CDR2 LQKENI. This CDR3 contains 15 residues. The CDR3 reads CASSPRDRADPEAFF.

This chain connects TRBV6-5 to TRBJ2-4; with no DNA, the TCRdb D assignment of TRBD2 cannot be verified. The germline gives CDR1 MNHEY, CDR2 SVGAGI. The CDR3 length is 16 residues. The CDR3 loop reads CASSYLAGGPGNIQYF.

V is TRBV12-3 or TRBV12-4 and J is TRBJ2-6. The CDR3 runs to 15 residues. The CDR3: CASIIEGSGANVLTF.

The chain recombines TRBV20-1 with TRBJ2-4; no DNA is available, so the TRBD1 call from TCRdb remains unchecked. This CDR3 region has 15 residues. Germline CDR1 reads DFQATT; CDR2 reads SNEGSKA (reference sequence). The CDR3: CSATPPGGPKNIQYF.

The CDR3 loop is CASSLVLGAAYGSYNEQFF. J is TRBJ2-1 and V is TRBV5-4; the D call of TRBD2 rests on TCRdb alone, since no DNA is present to check it. CDR3 size: 19 residues. Per germline, CDR1 SGHNT and CDR2 YYREEE (reference sequence).

The chain joins TRBV7-9 to TRBJ2-7; the TCRdb call, TRBD1, lacks DNA for checking. CDR1 and CDR2 (germline): SEHNR, FQNEAQ (reference sequence). The CDR3 extends over 16 amino acids. The CDR3 is CASSFNFRGGSYEQYF.

The V call is TRBV29-1, the J call TRBJ2-1; TCRdb reports TRBD1, a call that lacks DNA to check it against. Per germline, CDR1 SQVTM and CDR2 ANQGSEA. The CDR3 runs 12 residues. Here the CDR3 reads CSVPGTGGLKFF.

CDR3 amino acids: CASSRLAGGRETQYF. The chain couples TRBV6-4 to TRBJ2-5; TCRdb reports TRBD2, a call that lacks DNA to check it against. The CDR3 is made up of 15 amino acids. Germline CDR1 reads MRHNA; CDR2 reads SNTAGT.

The chain couples TRBV7-2 to TRBJ2-2. Germline V gene sequence: CDR1 SGHTA, CDR2 FQGNSA. The CDR3 covers 13 residues. The CDR3 region is CASSLYSTGELFF.

V is TRBV2 and J is TRBJ2-5; TCRdb names TRBD2, which stays unverified in the absence of DNA. This CDR3 spans 13 amino acids. CDR1 is SNHLY, CDR2 FYNNEI, per germline. The chain's CDR3 is CASSASEGSAQYF.